This TCR beta chain stems from a study of blood T cells in healthy people across ages. With regard to this clonotype: Its cognate antigen is unknown.

The use of a sample-barcoded 5' primer and a J-beta primer mix characterized a second PCR of roughly 6 to 11 cycles. TCRdb redid the calling of the 5' RACE reads with MiXCR, one entry per CDR3 protein. The table shows 600,000 to 1,000,000 distinct CDR3 sequences, with 20% to 30% occurring only once. Findings and caveats of the study: Estimates drawn from one million T cells were deemed to understate diversity.

Trimming took 7 bases from V and 6 from J, leaving 12 bases between them. CDR3 size: 13 residues. These data also formed part of another study, on T cells of mothers and their children. This second report adds: A few healthy Caucasian mothers served as donors, and their six children did as well. Mothers yielded over 8.5 million CDR3 reads, children approximately 2.8 million each.

Sequencing was performed on blood. The clonotype was recovered from a boy between 10 and 17 years old in good health. The genes are TRBV12-3 or TRBV12-4 and TRBJ1-4; a weak D match, TRBD1 (6 bases). CDR3 loop: CASMPQGDEKLFF. The CDR3 region has the DNA TGTGCCAGCATGCCACAGGGAGATGAAAAACTGTTTTTT.